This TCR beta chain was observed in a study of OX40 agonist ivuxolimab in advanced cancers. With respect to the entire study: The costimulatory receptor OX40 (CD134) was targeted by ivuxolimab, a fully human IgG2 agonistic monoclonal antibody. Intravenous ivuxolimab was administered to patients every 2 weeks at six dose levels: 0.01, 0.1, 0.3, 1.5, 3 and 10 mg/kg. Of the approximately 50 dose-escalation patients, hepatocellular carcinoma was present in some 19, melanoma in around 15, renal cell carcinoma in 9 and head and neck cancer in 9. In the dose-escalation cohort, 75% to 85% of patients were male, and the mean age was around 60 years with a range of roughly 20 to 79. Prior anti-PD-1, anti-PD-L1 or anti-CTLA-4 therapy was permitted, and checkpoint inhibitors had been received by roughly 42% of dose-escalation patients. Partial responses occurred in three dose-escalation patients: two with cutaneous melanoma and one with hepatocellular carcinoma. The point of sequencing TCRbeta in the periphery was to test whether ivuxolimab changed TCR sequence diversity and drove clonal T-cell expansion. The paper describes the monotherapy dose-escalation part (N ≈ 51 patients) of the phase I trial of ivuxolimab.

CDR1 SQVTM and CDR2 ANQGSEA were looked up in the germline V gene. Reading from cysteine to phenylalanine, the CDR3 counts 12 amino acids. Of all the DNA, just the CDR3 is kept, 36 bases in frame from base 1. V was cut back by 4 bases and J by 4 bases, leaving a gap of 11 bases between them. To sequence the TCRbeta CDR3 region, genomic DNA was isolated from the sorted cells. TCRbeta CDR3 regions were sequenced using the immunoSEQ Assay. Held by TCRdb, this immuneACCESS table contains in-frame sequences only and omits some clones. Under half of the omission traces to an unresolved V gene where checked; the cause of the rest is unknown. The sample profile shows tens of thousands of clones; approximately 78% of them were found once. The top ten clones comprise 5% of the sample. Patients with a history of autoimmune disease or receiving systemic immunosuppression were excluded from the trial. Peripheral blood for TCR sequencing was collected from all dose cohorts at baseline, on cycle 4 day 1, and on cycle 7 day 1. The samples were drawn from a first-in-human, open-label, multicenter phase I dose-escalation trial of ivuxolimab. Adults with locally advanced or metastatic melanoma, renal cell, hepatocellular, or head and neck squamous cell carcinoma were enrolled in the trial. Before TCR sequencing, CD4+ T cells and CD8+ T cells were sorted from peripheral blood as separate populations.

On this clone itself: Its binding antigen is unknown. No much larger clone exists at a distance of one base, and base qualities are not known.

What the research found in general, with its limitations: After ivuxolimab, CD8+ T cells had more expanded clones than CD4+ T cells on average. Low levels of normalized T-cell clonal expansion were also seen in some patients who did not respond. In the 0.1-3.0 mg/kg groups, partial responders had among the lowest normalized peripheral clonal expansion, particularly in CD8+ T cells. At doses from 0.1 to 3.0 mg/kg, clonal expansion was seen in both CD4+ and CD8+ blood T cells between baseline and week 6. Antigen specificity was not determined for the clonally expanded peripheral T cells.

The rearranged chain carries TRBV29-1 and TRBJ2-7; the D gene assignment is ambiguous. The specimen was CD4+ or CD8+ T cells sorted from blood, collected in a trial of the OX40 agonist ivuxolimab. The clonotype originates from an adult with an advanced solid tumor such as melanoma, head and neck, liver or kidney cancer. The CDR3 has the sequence CSVATSAYEQYF. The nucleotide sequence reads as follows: TGCAGCGTTGCGACATCAGCTTACGAGCAGTACTTC.